What follows is one T cell receptor beta chain and its context. This sample was included in a study of shared T cell receptors in the human thymus. V was trimmed by 3 bases and J by 2 bases, leaving 16 bases between them. In germline, CDR1 is SEHNR, CDR2 FQNEAQ (reference sequence). This CDR3 has 17 residues. Libraries were prepared by immunoSEQ multiplex PCR; TCRdb keeps only in-frame clonotypes and omits some of them. The sample has around 68,000 clones; about 95% are singletons. This rearrangement joins TRBV7-9 to TRBJ1-4, with D tentatively TRBD1 (6 bases). The receptor's source is a human donor. Sequenced material: thymocytes. The CDR3 spells CASSFRGAFETNEKLFF. CDR3 nucleotide sequence: TGTGCCAGCAGCTTTAGGGGGGCGTTTGAGACTAATGAAAAACTGTTTTTT.